The 29 T cell receptor beta chains given below trace back to one sample, sequenced in a study of blood T cell repertoires in COVID-19. Clones were read by immunoSEQ multiplex PCR, and TCRdb kept only the in-frame ones, dropping some. Among 400,000 to 450,000 clones listed, about 90% were seen once. Sequencing used peripheral blood. Receptor source: a man aged 18 to 29 with COVID-19, enrolled during active disease.

This rearrangement joins TRBV9 to TRBJ1-2, with unresolved D. V was pared by 4 bases and J by 5 bases, with 9 bases between. The V gene's germline CDR1 is SGDLS and CDR2 YYNGEE. The CDR3 sequence is 12 residues long. The CDR3 protein is CASSRTEYGYTF. The CDR3 DNA reads TGTGCCAGCAGCAGAACAGAGTATGGCTACACCTTC.

The J gene is TRBJ2-3, the V gene TRBV27; D is possibly TRBD1 (6 bases). CDR3 length: 12 residues. The germline V gene has CDR1 MNHEY and CDR2 SMNVEV (reference sequence). V dropped 6 bases and J dropped 4 bases, with 8 bases sitting between them. The CDR3 region is CASSNRADTQYF. CDR3 coding DNA: TGTGCCAGCAGCAACAGGGCAGATACGCAGTATTTT.

With regard to this clone: Within the sample, other DNA sequences also encode this same CDR3. V is TRBV18 and J is TRBJ1-6; D remains ambiguous. Trimming left V 2 bases short and J 7 bases short, with 9 bases between. The CDR3 covers 14 residues. CDR1 and CDR2 (germline): KGHSH, LQKENI. CDR3 nucleotides: TGTGCCAGCTCACCAGATCGGGGAAATTCACCCCTCCACTTT. Encoded protein: CASSPDRGNSPLHF.

This clone occurred once. This rearrangement joins TRBV5-1 to TRBJ1-4; a weak D match, TRBD1 (5 bases). The V gene's germline CDR1 is SGHRS and CDR2 YFSETQ. CDR3 length: 16 residues. Trimming cost V 0 bases and J 6 bases, with 15 bases left between them. CDR3 protein: CASSLGFQGGDEKLFF. CDR3 coding DNA: TGCGCCAGCAGCTTGGGCTTTCAGGGCGGGGATGAAAAACTGTTTTTT.

The rearrangement links TRBV11-2 to TRBJ2-7; D may be TRBD1 (5 bases). The germline gives CDR1 SGHAT, CDR2 FQNNGV. Trimming left V 1 base short and J 3 bases short, with 10 bases between. This CDR3 is built from 14 residues. The CDR3 bases are TGTGCCAGCAGCTTAGTTCGACAGAACTACGAGCAGTACTTC. This gives the protein CASSLVRQNYEQYF.

The chain couples TRBV5-6 to TRBJ2-5, with no clear D. Germline V CDR1 and CDR2: SGHDT, YYEEEE. Trimming pared 1 base from V and 7 bases from J, leaving 17 bases between. The length of the CDR3 is 15 residues. CDR3 in DNA: TGTGCCAGCAGCTTGAATATGCGACTTCGAGGGACCCAGTACTTC. Protein sequence: CASSLNMRLRGTQYF.

This rearrangement joins TRBV2 to TRBJ1-6, with 9 bases aligning to TRBD1. The J segment lost 9 bases and the V segment lost 5 bases, leaving 5 bases of the junction unmatched. Germline V gene sequence: CDR1 SNHLY, CDR2 FYNNEI. There are 14 residues in the CDR3. The CDR3 bases are TGTGCCAGCAGTTTACAGGGGGCGATTTCACCCCTCCACTTT. The encoded protein is CASSLQGAISPLHF.

This sequence joins TRBV7-8 and TRBJ2-5, with 7 bases fitting TRBD1. With V trimmed by 1 base and J by 3 bases, 5 bases remained unmatched. The germline V gene has CDR1 SGHVS and CDR2 FQNEAQ. The length of the CDR3 is 15 residues. The CDR3 protein is CASSLVGTAKETQYF. In DNA, the CDR3 is TGTGCCAGCAGCTTAGTAGGGACAGCCAAAGAGACCCAGTACTTC.

This sequence joins TRBV11-2 and TRBJ2-2, with 8 positions matching TRBD2. The CDR3 length is 17 residues. Germline V lookup: CDR1 SGHAT, CDR2 FQNNGV. V dropped 3 bases and J dropped 0; count of bases not matched to a gene: 6. The CDR3 loop is CASSFPTSGPNTGELFF. The CDR3 nucleotides are TGTGCCAGCAGCTTCCCAACTAGCGGCCCGAACACCGGGGAGCTGTTTTTT.

V gene TRBV5-5 combines with J gene TRBJ2-7; TRBD2 agrees at 7 bases. The V gene's germline CDR1 is SGHKS and CDR2 YYEKEE (reference sequence). Losses at the gene ends were 2 bases for V and 2 bases for J; bases not matched to a gene: 1. The CDR3 consists of 13 residues. The CDR3: CASSFGLAYEQYF. DNA for the CDR3: TGTGCCAGCAGCTTTGGACTAGCCTACGAGCAGTACTTC.

The table lists this clone with a count of one. The chain employs TRBV5-6 and TRBJ2-1; D uncertain. CDR3 length: 17 amino acids. V was trimmed by 0 bases and J by 10 bases, leaving 23 bases between them. The germline V gene has CDR1 SGHDT and CDR2 YYEEEE. In nucleotides, the CDR3 is TGTGCCAGCAGCTTGGTTCTCGGAATCTTTACAATGAGGGAGCAGTTCTTC. This gives the protein CASSLVLGIFTMREQFF.

CDR3 nucleotide sequence: TGTGCCAGCAGTAACCATCGACAGGGGGCGGTTCAAGAGACCCAGTACTTC. Protein: CASSNHRQGAVQETQYF. The gene calls are TRBV6-2 or TRBV6-3 and TRBJ2-5; 10 nucleotides line up with TRBD1. V was clipped by 5 bases and J by 2 bases; unmatched bases: 11. Germline V gene data show CDR1 as MNHEY and CDR2 as SVGEGT. There are 17 residues in the CDR3.

The rearrangement joins TRBV10-2 to TRBJ1-4, with 9 bases that match TRBD1. This CDR3 contains 14 residues. With V trimmed by 7 bases and J by 6 bases, 6 bases remained unmatched. Germline values: CDR1 WSHSY, CDR2 SAAADI. CDR3 region: CASTSGDRDEKLFF. CDR3 DNA sequence: TGCGCCAGCACCTCCGGGGACAGGGATGAAAAACTGTTTTTT.

V and J are TRBV19 and TRBJ2-1, with 10 bases that match TRBD1. The CDR3 is 16 amino acids. J was trimmed by 6 bases and V by 2 bases; bases with no gene match: 7. Per germline, CDR1 LNHDA and CDR2 SQIVND (reference sequence). CDR3 nucleotides: TGTGCCAGTAGTATAACATGGGGACAGGGGTTCAATGAGCAGTTCTTC. It encodes CASSITWGQGFNEQFF.

V gene TRBV7-2 combines with J gene TRBJ2-3; 10 nucleotides match TRBD2. The CDR3 spans 16 residues. V dropped 2 bases and J dropped 4; count of bases not matched to a gene: 6. Germline V gives CDR1 SGHTA, CDR2 FQGNSA. CDR3 sequence reads: CASSLSSGGLADTQYF. CDR3 sequence (DNA): TGTGCCAGCAGCTTAAGTAGCGGGGGGCTTGCAGATACGCAGTATTTT. The variable domain in full, with the rest retrieved from reference TRBV7-2 and TRBJ2-3, is GAGVSQSPSNKVTEKGKDVELRCDPISGHTALYWYRQSLGQGLEFLIYFQGNSAPDKSGLPSDRFSAERTGGSVSTLTIQRTQQEDSAVYLCASSLSSGGLADTQYFGPGTRLTVL.

This chain uses TRBV30 with TRBJ1-1, with D tentatively TRBD1 (5 bases). The germline V gene has CDR1 GTSNPN and CDR2 SVGIG (reference sequence). V was cut by 5 bases and J by 3 bases, with 16 bases left in between. The CDR3 loop spans 14 amino acids. The DNA of the CDR3 is TGTGCCTGGGGTGCTGGGGGAGGAGACACTGAAGCTTTCTTT. This gives the protein CAWGAGGGDTEAFF.

This sequence joins TRBV7-6 and TRBJ1-3; the D gene is possibly TRBD1 (5 bases). The germline gives CDR1 SGHVS, CDR2 FNYEAQ. Trimming shortened V by 0 bases and J by 2 bases, and 5 bases separated the two germline ends. This CDR3 has 14 amino acids. CDR3 DNA sequence: TGTGCCAGCAGCTTAGCAGGGGCTGGAAACACCATATATTTT. Translation gives CASSLAGAGNTIYF.

The chain recombines TRBV6-5 with TRBJ2-1, with D perhaps matching TRBD1 (6 bases). This CDR3 comprises 15 residues. Germline V CDR1 and CDR2: MNHEY, SVGAGI. Trimming cost V 5 bases and J 4 bases, with 15 bases left between them. In DNA, the CDR3 is TGTGCCAGCAGTCCAGGGGTCCTTTCGTACAATGAGCAGTTCTTC. It codes for CASSPGVLSYNEQFF.

The chain has TRBV7-9 and TRBJ2-1, with 12 bases lining up with TRBD2. Per the germline V gene, CDR1 is SEHNR and CDR2 is FQNEAQ (reference sequence). V shed 1 base, J shed 7 bases, and the junction held 5 bases outside the gene matches. This CDR3 spans 16 amino acids. Written as DNA, the CDR3 is TGTGCCAGCAGCTTAGGACTAGCGGGGGACTCTAATGAGCAGTTCTTC. This codes for CASSLGLAGDSNEQFF.

The V gene is TRBV4-1, the J gene TRBJ2-1, with D unclear. The CDR3 is 14 amino acids. CDR1 and CDR2 (germline): MGHRA, YSYEKL. V lost 1 base, J lost 10 bases, and 14 bases lay in between. CDR3 amino acids: CASSQGDSSREQFF. For the CDR3, the DNA is TGCGCCAGCAGCCAAGGCGACTCGTCGAGGGAGCAGTTCTTC.

J is TRBJ2-2 and V is TRBV13; D is perhaps TRBD2 (6 bases). CDR1 is PRHDT and CDR2 is FYEKMQ in the germline V gene (reference sequence). Trimming removed 2 bases from V and 1 base from J, with 8 bases in between. The length of the CDR3 is 15 residues. CDR3 nucleotides: TGTGCCAGCAGCTTAAACGGGAGGAACACCGGGGAGCTGTTTTTT. It translates to CASSLNGRNTGELFF. The variable domain in full, completed from reference TRBV13 and TRBJ2-2, reads AAGVIQSPRHLIKEKRETATLKCYPIPRHDTVYWYQQGPGQDPQFLISFYEKMQSDKGSIPDRFSAQQFSDYHSELNMSSLELGDSALYFCASSLNGRNTGELFFGEGSRLTVL.

The V call is TRBV5-4, the J call TRBJ2-2; 9 positions match TRBD1. Germline V gene lookup returns CDR1 SGHNT and CDR2 YYREEE (reference sequence). The V gene end was trimmed by 3 bases and the J gene end by 9 bases; junction bases not matched to a gene: 9. The CDR3 sequence is 15 residues long. CDR3 amino acids: CASSSPGTGNRELFF. The CDR3 DNA sequence: TGTGCCAGCAGCTCCCCCGGGACAGGGAACCGGGAGCTGTTTTTT.

V gene TRBV6-1 combines with J gene TRBJ2-2, with 15 positions matching TRBD2. The CDR3 consists of 20 residues. Germline V gene sequence: CDR1 MNHNS, CDR2 SASEGT. Losses at the gene ends were 3 bases for V and 0 bases for J; bases not matched to a gene: 8. DNA of the CDR3: TGTGCCAGCAGTGACGATTCCGGGACTAGCGGGGGGTCGAACACCGGGGAGCTGTTTTTT. Translated, it gives CASSDDSGTSGGSNTGELFF.

V usage is TRBV24-1 and J usage is TRBJ2-1; TRBD1 might be the D (6 bases). This CDR3 comprises 14 residues. Germline CDR1 reads KGHDR; CDR2 reads SFDVKD. The V gene lost 5 bases and the J gene lost 7 bases, with 14 bases spanning the gap. The CDR3 reads CATSGQGILNEQFF. The CDR3 DNA follows: TGTGCCACCAGTGGGCAGGGGATTCTGAATGAGCAGTTCTTC.

This rearrangement joins TRBV29-1 to TRBJ2-3, with TRBD1 matching over 8 bases. Trimming at V came to 7 bases and at J to 5 bases, leaving 8 bases not matched to a gene. Germline CDR1 reads SQVTM; CDR2 reads ANQGSEA. This CDR3 is 13 amino acids long. CDR3 coding DNA: TGCAGCGGACAGGGGCAGGCTGGAGATACGCAGTATTTT. Protein sequence: CSGQGQAGDTQYF.

V and J are TRBV6-6 and TRBJ2-2; TRBD1 is a possible D gene (6 bases). From germline, CDR1 is MNHNY and CDR2 SVGAGI (reference sequence). The V end lost 6 bases, the J end lost 5 bases, and 19 bases lay between the germline ends. There are 16 residues in the CDR3. In DNA, the CDR3 is TGTGCCAGCAGGGGGGCCGGTGGGAGTGTAACCGGGGAGCTGTTTTTT. This encodes CASRGAGGSVTGELFF.

This clone was seen only once. Sequence at one end of the junction differs from germline and may be a read error. The CDR3 loop is CASSLATSGRREETQYF. CDR3 nucleotides: TGTGCTAGCAGCTTAGCTACTAGCGGGAGGAGGGAAGAGACCCAGTACTTC. The chain uses TRBV7-7 and TRBJ2-5, with TRBD2 matching 12 bases. CDR1 and CDR2 (germline): SSHAT, FNYEAQ (reference sequence). CDR3 size: 17 residues.

J is TRBJ2-3 and V is TRBV13; D call uncertain. The germline gives CDR1 PRHDT, CDR2 FYEKMQ (reference sequence). V shed 0 bases and J shed 5 bases, with 9 bases lying between them. This CDR3 is built from 14 residues. The CDR3 here is CASSLGTRGDTQYF. CDR3 coding DNA: TGTGCCAGCAGCTTAGGGACCAGAGGAGATACGCAGTATTTT.

V gene TRBV20-1 combines with J gene TRBJ1-2; D is unclear. The CDR3 runs 10 residues. V shed 6 bases and J shed 7 bases, with 9 bases lying between them. CDR1 is DFQATT, CDR2 SNEGSKA, per germline (reference sequence). The CDR3 DNA is TGCAGTGCCGGCGCGGGTGGCTACACCTTC. This sequence encodes CSAGAGGYTF.